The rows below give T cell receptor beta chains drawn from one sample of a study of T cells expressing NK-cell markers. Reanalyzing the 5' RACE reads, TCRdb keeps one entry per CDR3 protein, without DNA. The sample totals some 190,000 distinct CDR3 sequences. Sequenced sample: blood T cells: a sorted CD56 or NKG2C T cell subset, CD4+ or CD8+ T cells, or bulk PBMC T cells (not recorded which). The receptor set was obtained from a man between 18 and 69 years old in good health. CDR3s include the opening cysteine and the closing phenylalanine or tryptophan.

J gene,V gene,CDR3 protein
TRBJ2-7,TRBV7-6,CASSSGTGGLGYEQYF
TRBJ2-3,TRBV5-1,CASGDWTDTQYF
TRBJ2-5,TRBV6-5,CASSYGTGGVQETQYF
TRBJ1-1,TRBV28,CASSLYTGTGQEAFF
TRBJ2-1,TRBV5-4,CASSTGSGEQFF
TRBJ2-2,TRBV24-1,CATSAQGYNTGELFF
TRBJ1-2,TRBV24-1,CATSDFRGNGYTF
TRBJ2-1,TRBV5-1,CASSPGIFQDSSYNEQFF
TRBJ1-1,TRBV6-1,CASIDRGEMNTEAFF
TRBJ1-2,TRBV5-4,CASSWGVGYGYTF
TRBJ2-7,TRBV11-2,CASRVAGFAREQYF
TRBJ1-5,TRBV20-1,CSARGSDQPQHF
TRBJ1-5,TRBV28,CASSSPQPQHF
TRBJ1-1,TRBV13,CASSLGGVGNTEAFF
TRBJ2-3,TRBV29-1,CSVVAGLADDTQYF
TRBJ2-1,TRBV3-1,CASSWDSSSYNEQFF
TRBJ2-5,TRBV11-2,CASSFSTVLETQYF
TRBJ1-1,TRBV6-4,CASSYDSYGSTEAFF
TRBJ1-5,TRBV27,CASSLNSGYQPQHF
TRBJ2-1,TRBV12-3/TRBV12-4,CASSLAGGPFSYNEQFF
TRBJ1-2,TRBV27,CASSLDVSYGYTF
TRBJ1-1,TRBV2,CASVGPTEAFF
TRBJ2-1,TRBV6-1,CASSVTGRPSSYNEQFF
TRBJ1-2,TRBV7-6,CASSLGPGQGYTF
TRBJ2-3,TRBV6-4,CASSDSTAGGVDTQYF
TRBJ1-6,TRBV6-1,CASSLTGSNSPLHF
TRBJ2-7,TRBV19,CASSSLLSGTGFYEQYF
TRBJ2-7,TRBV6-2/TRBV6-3,CASSYLANYEQYF
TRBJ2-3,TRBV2,CASSGLVGTDTQYF
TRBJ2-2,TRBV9,CASSGPAGGPTTGELFF
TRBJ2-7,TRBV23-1,CASSHCTGVEQYF